Listed below are T cell receptor beta chains from one sample, sequenced in a study of T cell responses to AZD1222 COVID-19 vaccine. Produced via immunoSEQ multiplex PCR; TCRdb's table is partial and in-frame only. The data hold approximately 80,000 clones, with 70% to 90% observed a single time. This material consisted of peripheral blood, taken 28 days after the second AZD1222 dose. The receptors here all came from an adult who received the AZD1222 COVID-19 vaccine. The CDR3 runs from the conserved cysteine through the conserved F or W. D genes are given only for firm matches. Expanded clones get a size class; other rows say once, few or many, or leave the size out.

TRBJ1-2 | 15 | TRBV4-3 | TRBD1 | - | CASSQDRATNYGYTF | TGCGCCAGCAGCCAGGACAGGGCGACTAACTATGGCTACACCTTC
TRBJ2-7 | 15 | TRBV4-1 | TRBD2 | - | CASSQTLAGEGEQYF | TGCGCCAGCAGCCAAACCCTAGCGGGAGAGGGCGAGCAGTACTTC
TRBJ1-2 | 12 | TRBV7-2 | - | - | CASSLSNYGYTF | TGTGCCAGCAGCTTGTCTAACTATGGCTACACCTTC
TRBJ2-1 | 16 | TRBV4-3 | - | - | CASSQEGGGSYNEQFF | TGCGCCAGCAGCCAAGAGGGGGGAGGATCCTACAATGAGCAATTCTTC
TRBJ1-3 | 15 | TRBV5-1 | TRBD1 | - | CASSSQGASGNTIYF | TGCGCCAGCAGCTCACAGGGGGCATCTGGAAACACCATATATTTT
TRBJ1-4 | 14 | TRBV4-1 | - | - | CASSQESRREKLFF | TGCGCCAGCAGCCAAGAATCCCGAAGGGAAAAACTGTTTTTT
TRBJ1-4 | 13 | TRBV19 | TRBD1 | - | CASSTPGGEKLFF | TGTGCCAGTAGTACCCCAGGGGGTGAAAAACTGTTTTTT
TRBJ2-7 | 13 | TRBV5-4 | - | - | CASSLSGGYEQYF | TGTGCCAGCAGCTTGTCTGGAGGCTACGAGCAGTACTTC
TRBJ1-3 | 13 | TRBV30 | - | - | CAWRRGEGNTIYF | TGTGCCTGGCGGAGGGGGGAAGGAAACACCATATATTTT
TRBJ1-3 | 11 | TRBV12-3/TRBV12-4 | - | - | CASSSMATIYF | TGTGCCAGCAGTTCAATGGCCACCATATATTTT
TRBJ2-3 | 14 | TRBV30 | - | - | CAWSRGGGADTQYF | TGTGCCTGGAGTCGAGGGGGGGGTGCAGATACGCAGTATTTT
TRBJ2-3 | 12 | TRBV28 | - | - | CASSSGGDTQYF | TGTGCCAGCAGTTCGGGTGGAGATACGCAGTATTTT
TRBJ1-4 | 14 | TRBV7-2 | - | - | CASSPTRVNEKLFF | TGTGCCAGCAGCCCCACCAGAGTTAATGAAAAACTGTTTTTT
TRBJ2-2 | 12 | TRBV28 | - | - | CASTENTGELFF | TGTGCCAGCACGGAAAACACCGGGGAGCTGTTTTTT
TRBJ1-6 | 14 | TRBV18 | TRBD1 | once | CASSSGQGNSPLHF | TGTGCCAGCTCCTCGGGACAGGGGAATTCACCCCTCCACTTT
TRBJ2-1 | 16 | TRBV9 | - | - | CASSVDTGTEYNEQFF | TGTGCCAGCAGCGTAGATACAGGGACCGAGTACAATGAGCAGTTCTTC
TRBJ1-2 | 13 | TRBV2 | - | - | CASRTQGVGGYTF | TGTGCCAGCAGAACACAGGGAGTCGGGGGCTACACCTTC
TRBJ1-5 | 13 | TRBV6-5 | - | once | CASSRGGNQPQHF | TGTGCCAGCAGTCGGGGGGGGAATCAGCCCCAGCATTTT
TRBJ1-5 | 13 | TRBV4-1 | - | - | CASSQGITQPQHF | TGCGCCAGCAGCCAAGGCATAACTCAGCCCCAGCATTTT
TRBJ2-3 | 18 | TRBV28 | TRBD1 | - | CASSLAGTGGLSTDTQYF | TGTGCCAGCAGCCTCGCCGGGACAGGGGGCCTTAGCACAGATACGCAGTATTTT
TRBJ2-1 | 15 | TRBV9 | - | few | CASSAQVYTDNEQFF | TGTGCCAGCAGCGCCCAGGTTTATACGGACAATGAGCAGTTCTTC
TRBJ2-7 | 15 | TRBV10-1 | TRBD1 | few | CASSDGRQGPNEQYF | TGCGCCAGCAGTGATGGGAGACAGGGGCCAAACGAGCAGTACTTC
TRBJ2-7 | 13 | TRBV24-1 | - | few | CATSDRQNYEQYF | TGTGCCACCAGTGATAGGCAGAACTACGAGCAGTACTTC
TRBJ2-3 | 16 | TRBV24-1 | - | - | CATSDLRAGSTDTQYF | TGTGCCACCAGTGATTTGCGGGCAGGCAGCACAGATACGCAGTATTTT
TRBJ1-5 | 14 | TRBV10-2 | - | - | CASRLTGGNQPQHF | TGCGCCAGCAGGTTGACCGGCGGGAATCAGCCCCAGCATTTT
TRBJ1-5 | 14 | TRBV9 | - | - | CASSVGNSNQPQHF | TGTGCCAGCAGCGTAGGCAATAGCAATCAGCCCCAGCATTTT
TRBJ2-1 | 15 | TRBV7-3 | - | few | CASSFGLSSYNEQFF | TGTGCCAGCAGCTTCGGACTCAGCTCCTACAATGAGCAGTTCTTC
TRBJ2-7 | 19 | TRBV4-2 | TRBD2 | - | CASSPNEAWVSSGGYEQYF | TGTGCCAGCAGCCCTAACGAGGCGTGGGTTAGTAGCGGGGGATACGAGCAGTACTTC
TRBJ2-2 | 16 | TRBV9 | TRBD2 | - | CASSVEVLAGTGELFF | TGTGCCAGCAGCGTAGAAGTACTAGCGGGAACCGGGGAGCTGTTTTTT
TRBJ2-3 | 13 | TRBV18 | TRBD2 | - | CASSPYTSGTQYF | TGTGCCAGCTCACCCTATACTAGCGGTACGCAGTATTTT
TRBJ2-7 | 14 | TRBV3-1/TRBV3-2 | - | - | CASSQRDRINEQYF | TGTGCCAGCAGCCAACGTGACAGGATCAACGAGCAGTACTTC
TRBJ2-5 | 11 | TRBV5-5 | - | - | CASSRGETQYF | TGTGCCAGCAGCCGAGGGGAGACCCAGTACTTC
TRBJ1-2 | 14 | TRBV18 | TRBD1 | few | CASSAGTGKNGYTF | TGTGCCAGCTCAGCTGGGACAGGGAAAAATGGCTACACCTTC
TRBJ1-1 | 13 | TRBV24-1 | - | - | CATSDYPGTEAFF | TGTGCCACCAGTGATTATCCCGGCACTGAAGCTTTCTTT
TRBJ1-2 | 16 | TRBV28 | TRBD1 | - | CASSSVPGQGEEGYTF | TGTGCCAGCAGTTCTGTCCCGGGACAGGGAGAGGAAGGCTACACCTTC
TRBJ1-1 | 14 | TRBV7-9 | - | - | CASSLVEGYTEAFF | TGTGCCAGCAGCTTAGTGGAGGGATACACTGAAGCTTTCTTT
TRBJ2-6 | 15 | TRBV7-3 | - | once | CASSRLSSGANVLTF | TGTGCCAGCAGCCGTTTAAGCTCTGGGGCCAACGTCCTGACTTTC
TRBJ1-6 | 16 | TRBV6-5 | - | - | CASSLSGGRETSPLHF | TGTGCCAGCAGTTTATCCGGCGGACGCGAGACATCACCCCTCCACTTT
TRBJ2-3 | 14 | TRBV6-6 | TRBD2 | - | CASRRGLGTDTQYF | TGTGCCAGCAGAAGGGGACTAGGGACAGATACGCAGTATTTT
TRBJ1-3 | 14 | TRBV6-5 | TRBD1 | - | CASSSTGQRNTIYF | TGTGCCAGCAGTTCGACAGGGCAACGAAACACCATATATTTT